This T cell receptor beta chain derives from a study of blood T cell repertoires in COVID-19. Overall study context: Acute and convalescent COVID-19 samples came from the United States, Italy and Spain. Sample material is recorded as cDNA or gDNA derived from T cells, B-cell-depleted T cells, or PBMCs.

There are 14 residues in the CDR3. The germline CDR1 and CDR2 sequences are SGHNT and YYREEE (reference sequence). V was clipped by 0 bases and J by 5 bases; unmatched bases: 3. Per the original data handling: Estimation of nucleated cell counts was performed using reference gene primer amplification. Some clones are missing from TCRdb's copy, which holds only in-frame ones; the method was immunoSEQ multiplex PCR. V, J and clone size are those of that table, while D and trimming were read from the DNA. Counted here are approximately 180,000 clones, more than 75% occurring once; the ten biggest clones make up 2% to 3%.

The chain employs TRBV5-4 and TRBJ1-1; 8 positions agree with TRBD1. Sequenced: peripheral blood. The source of this sequence is a man aged 40-49 years with active or convalescent COVID-19. The CDR3 reads CASSLGTGSTEAFF. CDR3 nucleotides: TGTGCCAGCAGCTTGGGGACAGGGTCGACTGAAGCTTTCTTT.